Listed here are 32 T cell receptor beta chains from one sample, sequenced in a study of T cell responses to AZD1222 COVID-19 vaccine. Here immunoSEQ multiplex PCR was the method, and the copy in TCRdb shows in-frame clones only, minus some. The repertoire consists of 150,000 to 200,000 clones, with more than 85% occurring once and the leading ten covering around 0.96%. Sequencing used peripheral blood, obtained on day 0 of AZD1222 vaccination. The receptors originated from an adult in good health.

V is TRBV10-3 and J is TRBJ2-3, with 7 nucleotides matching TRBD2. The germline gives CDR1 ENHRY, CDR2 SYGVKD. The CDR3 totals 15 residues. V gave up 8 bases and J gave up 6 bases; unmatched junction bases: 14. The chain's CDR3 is CAIAPFVGGDDTQYF. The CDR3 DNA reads TGTGCCATCGCCCCGTTTGTGGGGGGGGATGATACGCAGTATTTT.

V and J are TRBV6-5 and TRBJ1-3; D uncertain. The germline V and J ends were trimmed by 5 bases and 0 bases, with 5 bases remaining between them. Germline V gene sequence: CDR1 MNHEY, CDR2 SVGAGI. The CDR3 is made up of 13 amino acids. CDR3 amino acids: CASSLYSGNTIYF. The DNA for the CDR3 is TGTGCCAGCAGTCTATACTCTGGAAACACCATATATTTT.

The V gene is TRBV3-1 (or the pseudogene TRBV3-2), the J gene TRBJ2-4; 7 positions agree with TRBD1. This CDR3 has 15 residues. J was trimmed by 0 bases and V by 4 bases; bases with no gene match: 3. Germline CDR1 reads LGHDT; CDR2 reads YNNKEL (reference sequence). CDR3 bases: TGTGCCAGCAGCCGGACAGGTCTAGCCAAAAACATTCAGTACTTC. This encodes CASSRTGLAKNIQYF.

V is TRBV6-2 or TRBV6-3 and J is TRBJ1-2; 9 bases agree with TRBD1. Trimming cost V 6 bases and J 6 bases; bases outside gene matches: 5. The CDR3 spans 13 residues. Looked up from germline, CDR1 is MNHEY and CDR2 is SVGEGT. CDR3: CASSSGQGDGYTF. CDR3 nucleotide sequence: TGTGCCAGCAGCTCGGGACAGGGTGATGGCTACACCTTC.

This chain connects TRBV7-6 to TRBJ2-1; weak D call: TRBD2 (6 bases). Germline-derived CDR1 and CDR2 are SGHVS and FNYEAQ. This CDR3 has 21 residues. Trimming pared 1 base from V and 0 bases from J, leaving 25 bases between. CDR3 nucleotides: TGTGCCAGCAGCTTAGTGGCTAACTCCCAAAGGTGGGACTCCTCCTACAATGAGCAGTTCTTC. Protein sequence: CASSLVANSQRWDSSYNEQFF.

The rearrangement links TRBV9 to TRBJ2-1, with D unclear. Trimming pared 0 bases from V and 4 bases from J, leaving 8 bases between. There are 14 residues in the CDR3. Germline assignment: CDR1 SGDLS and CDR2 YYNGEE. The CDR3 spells CASSVGLGYNEQFF. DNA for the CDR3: TGTGCCAGCAGCGTAGGGCTAGGGTACAATGAGCAGTTCTTC.

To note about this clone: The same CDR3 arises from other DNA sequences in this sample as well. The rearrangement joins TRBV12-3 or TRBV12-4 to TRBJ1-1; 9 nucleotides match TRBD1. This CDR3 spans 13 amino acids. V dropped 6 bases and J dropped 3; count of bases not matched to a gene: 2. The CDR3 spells CASSRTGDTEAFF. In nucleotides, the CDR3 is TGTGCCAGCAGCCGGACAGGGGACACTGAAGCTTTCTTT.

CDR3 sequence reads: CASSLGEGRPQNTEAFF. Here the CDR3 DNA reads TGTGCCAGCAGTTTAGGCGAGGGGAGGCCCCAGAACACTGAAGCTTTCTTT. The chain joins TRBV27 to TRBJ1-1; the D gene is possibly TRBD1 (5 bases). The germline V gene encodes CDR1 MNHEY and CDR2 SMNVEV (reference sequence). The CDR3 extends over 17 amino acids. The ends were cut back, 2 bases at V and 1 base at J, with 17 bases in the middle.

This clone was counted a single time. CDR3 amino acids: CATSRTRGSLAKNIQYF. The CDR3, as DNA: TGTGCCACCAGCAGAACAAGGGGTTCTCTAGCCAAAAACATTCAGTACTTC. The chain recombines TRBV15 with TRBJ2-4; TRBD1 might be the D (5 bases). CDR1 and CDR2 (germline): LNHNV, YYDKDF (reference sequence). Trimming took off 2 bases at V and 0 bases at J, with 14 bases between the two ends. The CDR3 covers 17 residues.

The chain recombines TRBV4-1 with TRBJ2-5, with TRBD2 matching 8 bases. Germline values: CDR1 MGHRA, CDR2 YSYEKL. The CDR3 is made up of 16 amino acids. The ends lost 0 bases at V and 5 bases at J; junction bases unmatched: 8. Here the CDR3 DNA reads TGCGCCAGCAGCCAAGACCTTGGACTAGCTACCGAGACCCAGTACTTC. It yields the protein CASSQDLGLATETQYF.

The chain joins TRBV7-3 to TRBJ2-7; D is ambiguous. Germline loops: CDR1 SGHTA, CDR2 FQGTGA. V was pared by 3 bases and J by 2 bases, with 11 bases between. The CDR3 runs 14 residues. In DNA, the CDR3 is TGTGCCAGCAGCTTGGGCAGGCCAACCTACGAGCAGTACTTC. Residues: CASSLGRPTYEQYF.

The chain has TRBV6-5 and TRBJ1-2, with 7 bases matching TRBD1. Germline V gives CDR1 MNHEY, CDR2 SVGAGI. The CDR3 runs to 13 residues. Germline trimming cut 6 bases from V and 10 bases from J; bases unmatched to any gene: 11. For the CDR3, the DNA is TGTGCCAGCAGGCTCTGGGACAGCGCGGACTACACCTTC. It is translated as CASRLWDSADYTF.

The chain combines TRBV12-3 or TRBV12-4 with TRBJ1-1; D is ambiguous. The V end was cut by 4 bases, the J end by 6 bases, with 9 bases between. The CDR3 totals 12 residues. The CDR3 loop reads CASSSPTAEAFF. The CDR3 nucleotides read TGTGCCAGCAGTTCCCCGACGGCTGAAGCTTTCTTT.

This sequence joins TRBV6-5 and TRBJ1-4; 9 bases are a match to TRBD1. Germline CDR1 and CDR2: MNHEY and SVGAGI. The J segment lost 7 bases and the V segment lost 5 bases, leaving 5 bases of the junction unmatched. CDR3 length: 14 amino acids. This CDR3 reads CASSTTGGFEKLFF. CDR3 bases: TGTGCCAGCAGTACTACAGGGGGCTTTGAAAAACTGTTTTTT.

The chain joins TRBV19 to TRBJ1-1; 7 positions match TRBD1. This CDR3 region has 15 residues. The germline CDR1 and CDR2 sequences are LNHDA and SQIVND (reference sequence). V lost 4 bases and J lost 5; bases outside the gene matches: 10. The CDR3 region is CASSKSSGGGTEAFF. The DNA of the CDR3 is TGTGCCAGTAGTAAATCCTCAGGGGGGGGAACTGAAGCTTTCTTT. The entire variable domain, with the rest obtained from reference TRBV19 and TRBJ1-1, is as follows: DGGITQSPKYLFRKEGQNVTLSCEQNLNHDAMYWYRQDPGQGLRLIYYSQIVNDFQKGDIAEGYSVSREKKESFPLTVTSAQKNPTAFYLCASSKSSGGGTEAFFGQGTRLTVV.

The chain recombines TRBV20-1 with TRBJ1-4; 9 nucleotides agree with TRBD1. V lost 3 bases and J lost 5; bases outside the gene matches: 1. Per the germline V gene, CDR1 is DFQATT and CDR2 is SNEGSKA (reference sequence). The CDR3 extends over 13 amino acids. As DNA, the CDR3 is TGCAGTGCTAGTGGACAGGGGAATGAAAAACTGTTTTTT. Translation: CSASGQGNEKLFF.

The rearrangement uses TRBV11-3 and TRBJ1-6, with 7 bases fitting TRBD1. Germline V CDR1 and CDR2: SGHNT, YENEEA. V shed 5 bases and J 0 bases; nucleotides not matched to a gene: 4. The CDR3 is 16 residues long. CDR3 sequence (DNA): TGTGCCAGCAGCAAAAGACAGGGCTCCTATAATTCACCCCTCCACTTT. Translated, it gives CASSKRQGSYNSPLHF.

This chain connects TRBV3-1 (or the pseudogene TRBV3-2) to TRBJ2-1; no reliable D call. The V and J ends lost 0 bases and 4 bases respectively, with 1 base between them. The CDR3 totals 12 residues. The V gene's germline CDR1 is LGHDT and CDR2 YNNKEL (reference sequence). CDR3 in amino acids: CASSQDYNEQFF. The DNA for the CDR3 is TGTGCCAGCAGCCAAGATTACAATGAGCAGTTCTTC.

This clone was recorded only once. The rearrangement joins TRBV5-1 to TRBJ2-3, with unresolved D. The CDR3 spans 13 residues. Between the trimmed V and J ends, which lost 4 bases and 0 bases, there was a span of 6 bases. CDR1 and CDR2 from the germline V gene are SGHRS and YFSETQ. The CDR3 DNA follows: TGCGCCAGCAGCCCTCCTAGCACAGATACGCAGTATTTT. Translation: CASSPPSTDTQYF.

Written as DNA, the CDR3 is TGTGCCATCTCACAAGGAGCGAGGGGAAGCACAGATACGCAGTATTTT. It codes for CAISQGARGSTDTQYF. V gene TRBV10-3 combines with J gene TRBJ2-3; the D call may be TRBD1 or TRBD2 (5 bases each). V dropped 8 bases and J dropped 0 bases, with 18 bases sitting between them. Germline V gene sequence: CDR1 ENHRY, CDR2 SYGVKD. The CDR3 is 16 amino acids.

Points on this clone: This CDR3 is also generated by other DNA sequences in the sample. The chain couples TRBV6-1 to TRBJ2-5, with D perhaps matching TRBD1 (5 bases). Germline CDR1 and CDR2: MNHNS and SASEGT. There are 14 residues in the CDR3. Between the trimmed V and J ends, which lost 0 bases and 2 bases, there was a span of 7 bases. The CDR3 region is CASSEAQVQETQYF. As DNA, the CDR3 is TGTGCCAGCAGTGAAGCACAGGTACAAGAGACCCAGTACTTC.

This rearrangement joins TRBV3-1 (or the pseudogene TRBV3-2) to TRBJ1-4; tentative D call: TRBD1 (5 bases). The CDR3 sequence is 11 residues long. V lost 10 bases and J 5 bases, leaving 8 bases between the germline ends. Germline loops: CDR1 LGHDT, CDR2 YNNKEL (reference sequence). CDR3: CATGGNEKLFF. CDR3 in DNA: TGTGCCACCGGGGGGAATGAAAAACTGTTTTTT.

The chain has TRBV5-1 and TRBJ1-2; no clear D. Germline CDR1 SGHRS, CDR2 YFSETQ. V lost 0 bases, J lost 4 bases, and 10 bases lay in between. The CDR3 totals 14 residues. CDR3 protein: CASSLGTGFYGYTF. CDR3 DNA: TGCGCCAGCAGCTTGGGGACGGGGTTCTATGGCTACACCTTC.

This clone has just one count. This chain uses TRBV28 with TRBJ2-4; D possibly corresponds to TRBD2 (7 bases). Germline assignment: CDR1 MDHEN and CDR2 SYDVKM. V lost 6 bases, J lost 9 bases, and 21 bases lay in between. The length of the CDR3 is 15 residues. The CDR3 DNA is TGTGCCAGCAGACACTCCGAGGGGGGGCTTTTCATTCAGTACTTC. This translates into CASRHSEGGLFIQYF.

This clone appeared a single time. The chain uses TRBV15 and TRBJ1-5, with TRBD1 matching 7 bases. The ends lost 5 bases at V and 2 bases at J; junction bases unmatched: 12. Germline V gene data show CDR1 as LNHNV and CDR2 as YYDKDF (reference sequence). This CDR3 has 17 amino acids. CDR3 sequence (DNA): TGTGCCACCAGCCTCGAGGGGGCAGGGGGGGGCAATCAGCCCCAGCATTTT. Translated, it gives CATSLEGAGGGNQPQHF.

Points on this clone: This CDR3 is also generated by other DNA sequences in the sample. CDR3 protein: CASSLQENTEAFF. DNA for the CDR3: TGTGCCAGCAGCTTGCAAGAGAACACTGAAGCTTTCTTT. The chain has TRBV5-4 and TRBJ1-1; D gene ambiguous. The V and J ends lost 1 base and 1 base respectively, with 5 bases between them. Per the germline V gene, CDR1 is SGHNT and CDR2 is YYREEE (reference sequence). The CDR3 has 13 residues.

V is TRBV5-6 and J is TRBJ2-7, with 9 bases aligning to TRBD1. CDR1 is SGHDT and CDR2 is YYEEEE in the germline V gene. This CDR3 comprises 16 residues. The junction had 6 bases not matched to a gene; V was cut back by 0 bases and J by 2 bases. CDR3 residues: CASSLGTGVYPYEQYF. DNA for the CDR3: TGTGCCAGCAGCTTGGGGACAGGGGTTTATCCCTACGAGCAGTACTTC.

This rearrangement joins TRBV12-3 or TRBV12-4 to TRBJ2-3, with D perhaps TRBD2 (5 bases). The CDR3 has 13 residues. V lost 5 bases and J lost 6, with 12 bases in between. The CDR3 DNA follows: TGTGCCAGCAGTCCCTCCCGGAGGGATACGCAGTATTTT. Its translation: CASSPSRRDTQYF.

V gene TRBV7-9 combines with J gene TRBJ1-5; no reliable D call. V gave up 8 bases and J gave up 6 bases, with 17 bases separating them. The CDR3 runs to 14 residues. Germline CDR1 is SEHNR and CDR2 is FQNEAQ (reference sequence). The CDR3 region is CASSTAIESQPQHF. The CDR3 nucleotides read TGTGCCAGCTCAACCGCGATTGAGAGTCAGCCCCAGCATTTT.

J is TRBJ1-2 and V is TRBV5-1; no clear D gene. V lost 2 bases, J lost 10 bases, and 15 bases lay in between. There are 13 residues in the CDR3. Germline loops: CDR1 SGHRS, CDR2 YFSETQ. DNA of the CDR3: TGCGCCAGCAGCTTTTTAGATTCCCGCACCTACACCTTC. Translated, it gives CASSFLDSRTYTF.

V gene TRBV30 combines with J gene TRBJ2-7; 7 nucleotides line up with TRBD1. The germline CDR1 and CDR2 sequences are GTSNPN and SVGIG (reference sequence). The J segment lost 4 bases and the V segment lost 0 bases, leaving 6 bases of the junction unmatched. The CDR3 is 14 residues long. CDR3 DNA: TGTGCCTGGAGTGTACAGGGGCGAGAATACGAGCAGTACTTC. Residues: CAWSVQGREYEQYF.

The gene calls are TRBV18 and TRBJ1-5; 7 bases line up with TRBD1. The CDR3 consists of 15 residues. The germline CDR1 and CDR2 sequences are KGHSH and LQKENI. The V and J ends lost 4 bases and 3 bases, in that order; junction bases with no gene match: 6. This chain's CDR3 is CASSQDRAINQPQHF. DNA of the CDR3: TGTGCCAGCTCACAAGACAGGGCTATCAATCAGCCCCAGCATTTT.